Each of the 20 T cell receptor beta chains below was sequenced from the same sample in a study of cytomegalovirus exposure and HLA in healthy donors (dated by TCRdb to the late 2010s). Preparation of the library involved the immunoSEQ multiplex PCR assay. For the multiplex PCR, a mixture combining 60 forward primers for TCR Vbeta segments and 13 reverse primers for TCR Jbeta segments was used. TCRdb took this table from immuneACCESS and kept in-frame rearrangements with V and J called. Such tables lack part of the clones; where checked against another copy, unresolved V genes explain under half of the gap, and the rest is unexplained. Recorded for this sample are about 120,000 clones; about 10% of them occurred a single time. Roughly 4.6% of the sample is in the top ten clones. The specimen was PBMCs. The receptors originated from a woman aged 18-29 years in good health and CMV-seropositive.

V and J are TRBV7-3 and TRBJ2-5; TRBD2 is a possible D gene (6 bases). The CDR3 has 14 amino acids. Germline-derived CDR1 and CDR2 are SGHTA and FQGTGA. The V end lost 5 bases, the J end lost 5 bases, and 15 bases lay between the germline ends. The CDR3 sequence is CASSPPGGQETQYF. CDR3 coding DNA: TGTGCCAGCAGCCCCCCCGGGGGTCAGGAGACCCAGTACTTC.

The V and J genes are TRBV7-9 and TRBJ1-1, with a possible D match to TRBD1 (6 bases). This CDR3 has 15 amino acids. CDR1 and CDR2 (germline): SEHNR, FQNEAQ (reference sequence). Trimming shortened V by 0 bases and J by 1 base, and 9 bases separated the two germline ends. The CDR3 DNA is TGTGCCAGCAGCTTAGCGGGCAGGGGGAACACTGAAGCTTTCTTT. Translating it yields CASSLAGRGNTEAFF. Full variable domain (missing parts from reference TRBV7-9 and TRBJ1-1): DTGVSQNPRHKITKRGQNVTFRCDPISEHNRLYWYRQTLGQGPEFLTYFQNEAQLEKSRLLSDRFSAERPKGSFSTLEIQRTEQGDSAMYLCASSLAGRGNTEAFFGQGTRLTVV.

Comments on this clone: In the same sample, other DNA sequences code for this CDR3. The chain links TRBV20-1 to TRBJ1-1; possible D gene TRBD1, 5 bases. Germline V gene sequence: CDR1 DFQATT, CDR2 SNEGSKA (reference sequence). The CDR3 is made up of 11 amino acids. The ends were cut back, 5 bases at V and 6 bases at J, with 10 bases in the middle. Here the CDR3 reads CSARGTAEAFF. The CDR3 DNA is TGCAGTGCTCGTGGGACTGCTGAAGCTTTCTTT.

This clone was picked up a small number of times. The rearrangement uses TRBV28 and TRBJ2-5; no reliable D call. Looked up from germline, CDR1 is MDHEN and CDR2 is SYDVKM. V lost 2 bases to trimming and J lost 5 bases, with 9 bases between them. CDR3 size: 13 residues. CDR3 bases: TGTGCCAGCAGTTTACGAAGCGAGGAGACCCAGTACTTC. Translated: CASSLRSEETQYF. The variable domain in full, completed from reference TRBV28 and TRBJ2-5, reads DVKVTQSSRYLVKRTGEKVFLECVQDMDHENMFWYRQDPGLGLRLIYFSYDVKMKEKGDIPEGYSVSREKKERFSLILESASTNQTSMYLCASSLRSEETQYFGPGTRLLVL.

The chain uses TRBV6-1 and TRBJ2-3; 8 nucleotides agree with TRBD1. CDR3 length: 15 amino acids. Germline CDR1 MNHNS, CDR2 SASEGT. V lost 6 bases and J lost 4; bases outside the gene matches: 9. The CDR3 DNA reads as TGTGCCAGCAGCTCCATCCCAGGGGGCGCAGATACGCAGTATTTT. Translation gives CASSSIPGGADTQYF.

This clone was detected only a few times. The V gene is TRBV6-1, the J gene TRBJ2-7, with 7 nucleotides matching TRBD1. The CDR3 extends over 15 amino acids. Germline loops: CDR1 MNHNS, CDR2 SASEGT. Trimming took 4 bases from V and 3 from J; bases not matched to a gene: 9. The DNA of the CDR3 is TGTGCCAGCAGTGCATCGACAGGGACCCTCTACGAGCAGTACTTC. Protein product: CASSASTGTLYEQYF.

The chain uses TRBV29-1 and TRBJ1-1, with 8 bases that match TRBD1. The CDR3 length is 14 residues. Germline V lookup: CDR1 SQVTM, CDR2 ANQGSEA. After removal of 4 bases from V and 6 bases from J, the junction contained 10 bases not matched to a gene. DNA for the CDR3: TGCAGCGTTGGGACAGGGAGTTTAGCAGCTGAAGCTTTCTTT. Residues: CSVGTGSLAAEAFF.

In this sample, this clone turned up a few times. The chain is built from TRBV29-1 and TRBJ2-3, with 8 bases lining up with TRBD2. Germline V gene data show CDR1 as SQVTM and CDR2 as ANQGSEA. The J segment lost 4 bases and the V segment lost 4 bases, leaving 10 bases of the junction unmatched. The CDR3 sequence is 15 residues long. The CDR3 sequence: CSVVGEEREPDTQYF. Here the CDR3 DNA reads TGCAGCGTTGTCGGGGAGGAGCGGGAGCCAGATACGCAGTATTTT.

This clone was observed a handful of times. The V call is TRBV2, the J call TRBJ2-1; D may be TRBD1 (5 bases). Germline V lookup: CDR1 SNHLY, CDR2 FYNNEI. Trimming shortened V by 3 bases and J by 0 bases, and 15 bases separated the two germline ends. The CDR3 totals 17 residues. In DNA form, the CDR3 reads TGTGCCAGCAGTGATCCGACAGCCCCTAGCTCCTACAATGAGCAGTTCTTC. It yields the protein CASSDPTAPSSYNEQFF.

This clone has more than one count but fewer than ten. This chain connects TRBV1 to TRBJ2-1; no DNA check was done on the table's D call, TRBD2. TRBV1 is designated a pseudogene. The CDR3 spans 14 residues. The CDR3 spells CTSSLSDCYNEQFF. CDR3 nucleotides: TGCACCAGCAGCCTTTCAGACTGCTACAATGAGCAGTTCTTC.

This clone was seen a handful of times. This chain links TRBV6-5 with TRBJ2-7; 12 nucleotides line up with TRBD2. CDR1 is MNHEY, CDR2 SVGAGI, per germline. The CDR3 contains 15 residues. The J segment lost 7 bases and the V segment lost 10 bases, leaving 14 bases of the junction unmatched. CDR3: CAIRTSGNVGGEQYF. In DNA form, the CDR3 reads TGTGCCATAAGGACTAGCGGGAATGTCGGGGGAGAGCAGTACTTC.

The chain carries TRBV7-9 and TRBJ2-7; unclear D gene. V gave up 5 bases and J gave up 6 bases, with 11 bases separating them. Looked up from germline, CDR1 is SEHNR and CDR2 is FQNEAQ (reference sequence). The CDR3 has 12 amino acids. In DNA form, the CDR3 reads TGTGCCAGCAGCCCCGTCGCGTCCGAGCAGTACTTC. Its protein is CASSPVASEQYF.

V is TRBV11-2 and J is TRBJ1-1, with a weak D call TRBD1 (5 bases). Germline CDR1 is SGHAT and CDR2 is FQNNGV. This CDR3 has 13 residues. Between the trimmed V and J ends, which lost 1 base and 6 bases, there was a span of 9 bases. The DNA of the CDR3 is TGTGCCAGCAGCTTAGGGGGAGGGGCTGAAGCTTTCTTT. The encoded protein is CASSLGGGAEAFF.

This sequence joins TRBV5-4 and TRBJ2-1, with TRBD2 matching over 9 bases. Germline loops: CDR1 SGHNT, CDR2 YYREEE (reference sequence). The CDR3 loop spans 15 amino acids. V was pared by 5 bases and J by 7 bases, with 10 bases of the junction left unmatched. CDR3 amino acids: CASRVGREGINEQFF. CDR3 DNA: TGTGCCAGCAGGGTGGGGCGGGAGGGGATAAATGAGCAGTTCTTC.

This clone was seen a handful of times. This chain joins TRBV4-1 and TRBJ2-3; D uncertain. V lost 1 base and J lost 6, with 8 bases in between. CDR3 length: 13 amino acids. Germline-derived CDR1 and CDR2 are MGHRA and YSYEKL. The CDR3 coding sequence is TGCGCCAGCAGCCAAGTCACTTTGGATACGCAGTATTTT. It yields the protein CASSQVTLDTQYF.

The V and J genes are TRBV4-1 and TRBJ1-5; no clear D gene. The CDR3 runs to 14 residues. The V end lost 1 base, the J end lost 7 bases, and 11 bases lay between the germline ends. CDR1 and CDR2 from the germline V gene are MGHRA and YSYEKL. The CDR3 DNA reads as TGCGCCAGCAGCCAAGGCGGGGTGGGCCAGCCCCAGCATTTT. This translates into CASSQGGVGQPQHF.

This clone was seen a few times. This chain uses TRBV29-1 with TRBJ2-1; 8 bases agree with TRBD2. Germline CDR1 and CDR2: SQVTM and ANQGSEA. The CDR3 is 15 residues long. The junction had 14 bases not matched to a gene; V was cut back by 4 bases and J by 9 bases. The CDR3 bases are TGCAGCGTTGGGTTCGGGTCTAGCGGGCTAGTTGAGCAGTTCTTC. It codes for CSVGFGSSGLVEQFF.

The chain joins TRBV19 to TRBJ2-5; 14 bases are a match to TRBD2. The junction had 15 bases not matched to a gene; V was cut back by 1 base and J by 5 bases. The CDR3 is 20 residues long. Germline V gives CDR1 LNHDA, CDR2 SQIVND (reference sequence). This CDR3 reads CASSIVGTSGRYFGYETQYF. The DNA of the CDR3 is TGTGCCAGTAGTATAGTTGGGACTAGCGGGAGATATTTTGGGTATGAGACCCAGTACTTC.

The chain recombines TRBV6-1 with TRBJ2-5, with 9 bases matching TRBD2. The CDR3 runs 15 residues. The ends lost 5 bases at V and 1 base at J; junction bases unmatched: 5. Germline V CDR1 and CDR2: MNHNS, SASEGT. The CDR3 DNA follows: TGTGCCAGCAGTCGAGCGGGAGGTTTCCAAGAGACCCAGTACTTC. Amino acid sequence: CASSRAGGFQETQYF.

This sequence joins TRBV5-1 and TRBJ2-2; 8 bases align to TRBD1. The CDR3 length is 13 residues. The trim removed 6 bases at V and 6 bases at J, leaving 4 bases unmatched. Germline-derived CDR1 and CDR2 are SGHRS and YFSETQ. CDR3 nucleotide sequence: TGCGCCAGCAACGCAGGGGGCGCCGGGGAGCTGTTTTTT. This translates into CASNAGGAGELFF.